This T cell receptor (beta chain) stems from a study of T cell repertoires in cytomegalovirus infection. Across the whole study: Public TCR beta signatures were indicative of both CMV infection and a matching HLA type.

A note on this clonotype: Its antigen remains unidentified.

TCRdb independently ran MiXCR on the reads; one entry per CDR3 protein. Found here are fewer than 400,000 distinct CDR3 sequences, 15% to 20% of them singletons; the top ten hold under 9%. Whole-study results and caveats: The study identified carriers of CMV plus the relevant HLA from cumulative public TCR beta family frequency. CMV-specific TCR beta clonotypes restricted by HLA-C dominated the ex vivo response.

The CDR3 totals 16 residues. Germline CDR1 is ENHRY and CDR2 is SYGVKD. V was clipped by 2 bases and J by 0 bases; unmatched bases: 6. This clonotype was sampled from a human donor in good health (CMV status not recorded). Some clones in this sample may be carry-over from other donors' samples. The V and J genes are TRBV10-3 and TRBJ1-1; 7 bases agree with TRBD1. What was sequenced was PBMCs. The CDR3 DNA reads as TGTGCCATCAGTGAGCCCAGGACAGGACTGAACACTGAAGCTTTCTTT. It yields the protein CAISEPRTGLNTEAFF.